This T cell receptor (beta chain) was recorded in a study of high-grade serous ovarian cancer treatment subgroups. On this clone itself: Its antigen is as yet unknown.

Here immunoSEQ multiplex PCR was the method, and the copy in TCRdb shows in-frame clones only, minus some. The sample has roughly 5,400 clones; more than 60% are singletons. Tumor samples were obtained before definitive surgery or chemotherapy. Study conclusions and caveats: Repertoire analysis covered CDR3 alone, not CDR1 or CDR2. Same-patient tumor repertoires overlapped at about 0.11 to 0.85; different patients barely overlapped. These tumor repertoires lack spatial information from bulk sequencing.

The CDR3 is made up of 16 amino acids. CDR1 is LGHNA, CDR2 YSLEER, per germline. The V gene end was trimmed by 4 bases and the J gene end by 4 bases; junction bases not matched to a gene: 6. The source material was tumor tissue. The receptor's source is a human donor with high-grade serous ovarian cancer. The rearrangement links TRBV4-3 to TRBJ2-1; 11 bases align to TRBD2. CDR3: CASSRSGGAGYNEQFF. In nucleotides, the CDR3 is TGCGCCAGCAGCCGTAGCGGGGGGGCTGGGTACAATGAGCAGTTCTTC.